This T cell receptor (beta chain) is drawn from a study of blood T cell repertoires in COVID-19. Whole-study context: The United States, Italy and Spain were the sources of the acute and convalescent COVID-19 samples.

In the authors' workflow: It was from reference gene primer amplification that nucleated cell counts were estimated. The assay was immunoSEQ multiplex PCR, and TCRdb's table has in-frame clones only and misses some. That table furnishes V, J and clone size, whereas the DNA furnished D and trimming. The top ten hold 8% to 9.5% of the sample, which has 110,000 or so clones, roughly 84% seen once. Trimming removed 2 bases at V and 2 bases at J, with 19 bases between. The CDR3 is 17 amino acids. Germline V CDR1 and CDR2: SGDLS, YYNGEE. The chain recombines TRBV9 with TRBJ1-2; the D gene is possibly TRBD1 (5 bases). The TCR comes from a woman between 65 and 79 years old who had recovered from COVID-19. Input material: peripheral blood. CDR3 sequence: CASSVPALGQGNYGYTF. The DNA for the CDR3 is TGTGCCAGCAGCGTCCCCGCGCTCGGCCAGGGAAACTATGGCTACACCTTC.